These T cell receptor beta chains were read from a single sample in a study of blood T cell repertoires in COVID-19. The assay was immunoSEQ multiplex PCR, and TCRdb's table has in-frame clones only and misses some. The table records some 210,000 clones, roughly 90% of them present only once. The sequenced material came from peripheral blood. These TCRs come from a man aged 60 to 75 with COVID-19, enrolled during active disease. The CDR3 runs from the conserved cysteine through the conserved F or W. The D gene is left open where the match is weak. Only some rows state a clone size, as once, few, many or a class for expanded clones.

>.|TRBJ2-2|TRBV9|.
TGTGCCAGCAGCGTAGCGGGCGCGGGGAGTTCCGGGGAGCTGTTTTTT
CASSVAGAGSSGELFF
>.|TRBJ1-1|TRBV19|.
TGTGCCAGTAGTAGCGGGGTCACTGAAGCTTTCTTT
CASSSGVTEAFF
>TRBD1|TRBJ2-5|TRBV15|.
TGTGCCACCAGCAGAGATTCTGCAAGGGGACAGGATTACTTC
CATSRDSARGQDYF
>.|TRBJ1-6|TRBV15|.
TGTGCCACCAGCAGTTTACCTGGGAGGGGGAGATCACCCCTCCACTTT
CATSSLPGRGRSPLHF
>.|TRBJ1-5|TRBV6-2/TRBV6-3|.
TGTGCCAGCAGTTACGGAGGGAGGGCGGGCAATCAGCCCCAGCATTTT
CASSYGGRAGNQPQHF
>.|TRBJ1-6|TRBV7-8|.
TGTGCCAGCAGCTTAGTAAGTGCATCGACAGCCGGGGGTTCACCCCTCCACTTT
CASSLVSASTAGGSPLHF
>TRBD2|TRBJ2-1|TRBV10-1|.
TGCGCCAGCAGTGAGTCCCACCGACTAGCCGATGAGCAGTTCTTC
CASSESHRLADEQFF
>TRBD2|TRBJ2-3|TRBV2|.
TGTGCCAGCAGACAGGGACTAGCGGGGGGGGCAGATACGCAGTATTTT
CASRQGLAGGADTQYF
>TRBD2|TRBJ2-7|TRBV28|.
TGTGCCAGCAGTCTGACTAGCGGGCCACGCTACGAGCAGTACTTC
CASSLTSGPRYEQYF
>.|TRBJ2-2|TRBV30|.
TGTGCCTGGAGTGTACTGTCGAACACCGGGGAGCTGTTTTTT
CAWSVLSNTGELFF
>.|TRBJ2-3|TRBV7-3|.
TGTGCCAGCAGCTTATCGGTCGGTCGCACAGATACGCAGTATTTT
CASSLSVGRTDTQYF
>TRBD2|TRBJ2-1|TRBV19|.
TGTGCCAGTAGTGCAGTACTAGCGGGGACCTACAATGAGCAGTTCTTC
CASSAVLAGTYNEQFF
>TRBD2|TRBJ2-1|TRBV24-1|.
TGTGCCACCAGTGAGGGGGGGAGCTCCTACAATGAGCAGTTCTTC
CATSEGGSSYNEQFF
>.|TRBJ2-1|TRBV12-3/TRBV12-4|.
TGTGCCAGCAGTTCCCTTAGGAGTGAGCAGTTCTTC
CASSSLRSEQFF
>.|TRBJ2-5|TRBV7-3|.
TGTGCCAGCAGCCTGGGGGACACGAAGACCCAGTACTTC
CASSLGDTKTQYF
>TRBD1|TRBJ2-7|TRBV5-4|.
TGTGCCAGCAGGTCCGGGACAGAGTACGAGCAGTACTTC
CASRSGTEYEQYF
>TRBD1|TRBJ1-2|TRBV28|.
TGTGCCACCTCGGACAGGGTCTATGGCTACACCTTC
CATSDRVYGYTF
>TRBD2|TRBJ2-5|TRBV7-2|.
TGTGCCAGCAGTTTTGCTAGCGGGAGGCAGACCCAGTACTTC
CASSFASGRQTQYF
>TRBD1|TRBJ1-3|TRBV7-2|.
TGTGCCAGCAGCGCCCGACAGGGGGCGGCTGGAAACACCATATATTTT
CASSARQGAAGNTIYF
>.|TRBJ1-1|TRBV7-2|.
TGTGCCAGCAGCTCACAGGGTGGGTTGAACACTGAAGCTTTCTTT
CASSSQGGLNTEAFF
>.|TRBJ2-3|TRBV18|.
TGTGCCAGCTCGCCCACAGGATTGGATACGCAGTATTTT
CASSPTGLDTQYF
>TRBD1|TRBJ2-5|TRBV5-4|.
TGTGCCAGCAGCTGGGGACAGGGCCAAGAGACCCAGTACTTC
CASSWGQGQETQYF
>TRBD2|TRBJ2-7|TRBV6-2/TRBV6-3|.
TGTGCCAGCAGTTACTCGAAGGGACTAGCGGGAGAAGAGCAGTACTTC
CASSYSKGLAGEEQYF
>TRBD1|TRBJ2-7|TRBV28|.
TGTGCCAGCAATATCATTGGGACAGGGGTTCGCGAGCAGTACTTC
CASNIIGTGVREQYF
>.|TRBJ2-7|TRBV7-2|.
TGTGCCAGCGGGCTTTCCGCCTACGAGCAGTACTTC
CASGLSAYEQYF
>.|TRBJ1-2|TRBV29-1|.
TGCAGCGTTATCGGGGGGTTCGAGTGGGATTATTATGGCTACACCTTC
CSVIGGFEWDYYGYTF
>.|TRBJ1-1|TRBV6-6|.
TGTGCCAGCAGTAGGGACACCAGGAACACTGAAGCTTTCTTT
CASSRDTRNTEAFF
>TRBD1|TRBJ1-5|TRBV2|.
TGTGCCAGCAGAGACAGGGGTTATAGCAATCAGCCCCAGCATTTT
CASRDRGYSNQPQHF
>TRBD1|TRBJ1-2|TRBV3-1/TRBV3-2|.
TGTGCCAGCGCACTCGAGGGGGCGCAGAACTATGGCTACACCTTC
CASALEGAQNYGYTF
>.|TRBJ1-6|TRBV5-4|.
TGTGCCAGCAGCCCGCTCCCGGGCTATAATTCACCCCTCCACTTT
CASSPLPGYNSPLHF
>TRBD2|TRBJ2-3|TRBV6-2/TRBV6-3|.
TGTGCCAGCAGCCCAGCGGGAGGCACAGATACGCAGTATTTT
CASSPAGGTDTQYF
>.|TRBJ2-1|TRBV2|.
TGTGCCAGCAGGAAATCAACGCGGAGTGAGCAGTTCTTC
CASRKSTRSEQFF
>TRBD1|TRBJ2-1|TRBV4-2|.
TGTGCCAGCAGCCAAGTGGGACAGGGTAATGAGCAGTTCTTC
CASSQVGQGNEQFF
>TRBD1|TRBJ2-7|TRBV19|.
TGTGCCAGTAGTACTGGGACAGCTACCTACGAGCAGTACTTC
CASSTGTATYEQYF
>.|TRBJ1-4|TRBV24-1|.
TGTGCCACCAGTGAAAGAGGAACAACTAATGAAAAACTGTTTTTT
CATSERGTTNEKLFF
>.|TRBJ1-2|TRBV29-1|.
TGCAGCGTTGATAGAAGTGGACACCTTACTAACTATGGCTACACCTTC
CSVDRSGHLTNYGYTF
>.|TRBJ2-1|TRBV21-1|.
TGTGCCAGCAGCAAAAAAATAGGCAGGGGCCATGAGCAGTTCTTC
CASSKKIGRGHEQFF
>TRBD2|TRBJ2-1|TRBV9|.
TGTGCCAGCAGCGTAGTCGCTAGCGGGAGGGCCTCCAATGAGCAGTTCTTC
CASSVVASGRASNEQFF
>TRBD2|TRBJ2-7|TRBV7-2|.
TGTGCCAGCAGCTTAGTTGCGGGAGGAGGGGAGCAGTACTTC
CASSLVAGGGEQYF
>.|TRBJ2-2|TRBV7-2|.
TGTGCCAGCAGCTTAGTTGGGGGCGTCTCCGGGGAGCTGTTTTTT
CASSLVGGVSGELFF
>.|TRBJ2-5|TRBV6-5|.
TGTGCCAGCAGTTACGACCGGGTCCAAGAGACCCAGTACTTC
CASSYDRVQETQYF
>TRBD2|TRBJ2-7|TRBV5-6|once
TGTGCCAGCAGCTCTGGACTAGCGGGACTTTACGAGCAGTACTTC
CASSSGLAGLYEQYF
>TRBD2|TRBJ2-1|TRBV10-3|.
TGTGCCATCAGTGGACTAGCGGGAGCCAGTGAGCAGTTCTTC
CAISGLAGASEQFF
>TRBD1|TRBJ1-5|TRBV30|.
TGTGCCTGGAGGAGGACAGGGGGCTATCAGCCCCAGCATTTT
CAWRRTGGYQPQHF
>.|TRBJ2-2|TRBV5-6|few
TGTGCCAGCAGGTTGACCCTGGGCAGCACCGGGGAGCTGTTTTTT
CASRLTLGSTGELFF
>.|TRBJ1-5|TRBV28|.
TGTGCCAGCAGTTTAGTCGATCAGCCCCAGCATTTT
CASSLVDQPQHF
>TRBD2|TRBJ2-7|TRBV18|.
TGTGCCAGCTCCGCCGGGACTAGCGGAACCTACGAGCAGTACTTC
CASSAGTSGTYEQYF
>.|TRBJ1-1|TRBV6-5|.
TGTGCCAGCAGTCGGGGACAAGGGAACACTGAAGCTTTCTTT
CASSRGQGNTEAFF
>TRBD2|TRBJ2-3|TRBV5-4|.
TGTGCCGGTACCCAGCGGGGGGGTAACACAGATACGCAGTATTTT
CAGTQRGGNTDTQYF
>TRBD1|TRBJ1-2|TRBV29-1|.
TGCAGCGTGGACGGGACAGACTATGGCTACACCTTC
CSVDGTDYGYTF
>TRBD1|TRBJ2-3|TRBV4-2|.
TGTGCCAGCAGCCAAACACAGGGGCCTCCTAGCACAGATACGCAGTATTTT
CASSQTQGPPSTDTQYF
>TRBD1|TRBJ2-7|TRBV5-1|.
TGCGCCAGCAGCTTGCCCGGGACAGGGATCCACGAGCAGTACTTC
CASSLPGTGIHEQYF
>TRBD1|TRBJ2-7|TRBV6-5|.
TGTGCCAGCGGAACGTTCGGGACAGGGGGCGGCGAGCAGTACTTC
CASGTFGTGGGEQYF
>TRBD1|TRBJ2-7|TRBV2|.
TGTGCCAGCAGTAGGACAGGGCGCTCCTACGAGCAGTACTTC
CASSRTGRSYEQYF